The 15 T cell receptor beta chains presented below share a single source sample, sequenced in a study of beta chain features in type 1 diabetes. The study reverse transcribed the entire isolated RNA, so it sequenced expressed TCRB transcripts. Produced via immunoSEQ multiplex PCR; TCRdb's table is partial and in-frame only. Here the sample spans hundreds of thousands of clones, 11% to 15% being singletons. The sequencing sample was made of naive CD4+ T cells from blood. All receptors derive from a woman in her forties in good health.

The CDR3, as DNA: TGTGCCAGCAGCTTATCTCGGACAGGGGAGAACTATGGCTACACCTTC. The encoded protein is CASSLSRTGENYGYTF. This rearrangement joins TRBV7-8 to TRBJ1-2, with 9 bases aligning to TRBD1. This CDR3 comprises 16 residues. The germline V gene has CDR1 SGHVS and CDR2 FQNEAQ. V lost 2 bases and J lost 2; bases outside the gene matches: 6.

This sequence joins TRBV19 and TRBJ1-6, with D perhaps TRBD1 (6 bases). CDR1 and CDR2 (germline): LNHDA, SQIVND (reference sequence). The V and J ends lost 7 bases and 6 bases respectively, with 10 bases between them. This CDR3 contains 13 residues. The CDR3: CASNPRGNSPLHF. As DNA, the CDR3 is TGTGCCAGTAACCCCAGGGGTAATTCACCCCTCCACTTT.

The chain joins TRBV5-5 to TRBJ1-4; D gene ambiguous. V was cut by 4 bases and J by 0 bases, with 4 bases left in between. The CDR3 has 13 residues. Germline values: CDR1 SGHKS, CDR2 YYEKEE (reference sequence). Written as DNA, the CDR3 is TGTGCCAGCAGCCATGCAACTAATGAAAAACTGTTTTTT. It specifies CASSHATNEKLFF.

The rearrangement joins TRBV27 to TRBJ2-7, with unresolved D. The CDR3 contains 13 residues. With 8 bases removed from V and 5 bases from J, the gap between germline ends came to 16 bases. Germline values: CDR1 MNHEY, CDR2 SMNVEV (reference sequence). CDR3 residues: CASLPPGIHEQYF. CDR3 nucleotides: TGTGCCAGCCTCCCCCCGGGTATCCACGAGCAGTACTTC.

CDR3 region: CASKESDTEAFF. The CDR3 region has the DNA TGTGCCAGCAAAGAGAGCGACACTGAAGCTTTCTTT. The gene calls are TRBV2 and TRBJ1-1, with D uncertain. V lost 7 bases and J lost 3, with 9 bases in between. CDR1 and CDR2 (germline): SNHLY, FYNNEI. The CDR3 is made up of 12 amino acids.

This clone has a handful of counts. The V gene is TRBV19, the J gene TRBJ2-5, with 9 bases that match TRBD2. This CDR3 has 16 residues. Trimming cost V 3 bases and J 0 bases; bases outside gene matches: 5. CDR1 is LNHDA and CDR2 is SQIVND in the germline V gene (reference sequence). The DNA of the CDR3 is TGTGCCAGTAGTATCCAGCGGGGGGCCAACCAAGAGACCCAGTACTTC. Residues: CASSIQRGANQETQYF.

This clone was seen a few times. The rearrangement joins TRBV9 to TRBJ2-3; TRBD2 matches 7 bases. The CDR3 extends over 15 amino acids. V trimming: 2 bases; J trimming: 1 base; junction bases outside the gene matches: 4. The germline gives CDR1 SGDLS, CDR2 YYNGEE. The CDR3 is CASSVGGSGTDTQYF. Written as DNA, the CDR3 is TGTGCCAGCAGCGTGGGGGGGTCGGGCACAGATACGCAGTATTTT.

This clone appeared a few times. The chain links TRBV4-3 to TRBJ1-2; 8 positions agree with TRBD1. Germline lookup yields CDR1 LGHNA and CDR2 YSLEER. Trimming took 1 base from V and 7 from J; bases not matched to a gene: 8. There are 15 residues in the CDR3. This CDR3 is CASSQANGQGAGYTF. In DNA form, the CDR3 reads TGCGCCAGCAGCCAAGCTAACGGACAGGGCGCTGGCTACACCTTC.

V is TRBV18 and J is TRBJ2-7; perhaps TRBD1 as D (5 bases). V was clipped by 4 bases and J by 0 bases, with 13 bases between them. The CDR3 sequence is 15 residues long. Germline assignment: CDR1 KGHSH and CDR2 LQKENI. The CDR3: CASSQTIGVSYEQYF. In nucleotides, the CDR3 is TGTGCCAGCTCACAAACCATAGGGGTCTCCTACGAGCAGTACTTC.

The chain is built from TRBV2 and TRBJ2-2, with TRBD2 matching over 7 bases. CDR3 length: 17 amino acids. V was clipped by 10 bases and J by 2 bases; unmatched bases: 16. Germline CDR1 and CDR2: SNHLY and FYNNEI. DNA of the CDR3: TGTGCCATCGAGGGAAGTATCCAGCGGGGAAACACCGGGGAGCTGTTTTTT. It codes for CAIEGSIQRGNTGELFF.

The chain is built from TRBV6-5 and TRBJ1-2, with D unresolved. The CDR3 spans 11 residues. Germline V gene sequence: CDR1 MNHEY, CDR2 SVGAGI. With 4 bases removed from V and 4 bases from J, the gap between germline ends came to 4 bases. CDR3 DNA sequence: TGTGCCAGCAGTTTCCTCTATGGCTACACCTTC. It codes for CASSFLYGYTF.

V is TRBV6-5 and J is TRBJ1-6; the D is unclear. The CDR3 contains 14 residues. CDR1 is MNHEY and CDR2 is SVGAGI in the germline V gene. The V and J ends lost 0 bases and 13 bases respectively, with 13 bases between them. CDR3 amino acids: CASSYSQLRFPLHF. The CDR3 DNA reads TGTGCCAGCAGTTACTCGCAATTGCGGTTCCCCCTCCACTTT.

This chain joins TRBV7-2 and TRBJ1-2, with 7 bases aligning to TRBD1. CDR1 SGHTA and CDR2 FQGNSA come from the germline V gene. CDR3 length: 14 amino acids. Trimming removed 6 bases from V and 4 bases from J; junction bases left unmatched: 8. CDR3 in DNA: TGTGCCAGCAGTTTACAGGGGCCCGGCTATGGCTACACCTTC. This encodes CASSLQGPGYGYTF.

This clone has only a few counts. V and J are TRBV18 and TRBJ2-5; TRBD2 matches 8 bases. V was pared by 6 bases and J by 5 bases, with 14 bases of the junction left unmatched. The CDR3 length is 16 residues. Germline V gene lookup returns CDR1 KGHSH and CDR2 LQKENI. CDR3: CASSRGSGGSPETQYF. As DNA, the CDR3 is TGTGCCAGCTCCCGGGGGAGCGGGGGCTCCCCTGAGACCCAGTACTTC.

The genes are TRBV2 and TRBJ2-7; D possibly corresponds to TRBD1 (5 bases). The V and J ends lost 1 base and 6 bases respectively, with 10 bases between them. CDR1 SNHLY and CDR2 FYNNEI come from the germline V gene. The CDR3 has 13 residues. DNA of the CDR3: TGTGCCAGCAGTGAAGAAGCGACAGTCGAGCAGTACTTC. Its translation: CASSEEATVEQYF. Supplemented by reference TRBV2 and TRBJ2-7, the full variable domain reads EPEVTQTPSHQVTQMGQEVILRCVPISNHLYFYWYRQILGQKVEFLVSFYNNEISEKSEIFDDQFSVERPDGSNFTLKIRSTKLEDSAMYFCASSEEATVEQYFGPGTRLTVT.